This T cell receptor beta chain was profiled in a study of beta chain features in type 1 diabetes. Notes on the study in general: A pattern of fewer insertions and more deletions at VDJ junctions was seen in type 1 diabetes patients. Shorter TCRB CDR3s, moderately but significantly so, marked every one of the four CD4+ subsets in Type 1 diabetes patients.

A note on this clone: What it binds is not known.

With V trimmed by 6 bases and J by 2 bases, 5 bases remained unmatched. Per the germline V gene, CDR1 is MDHEN and CDR2 is SYDVKM. The CDR3 covers 14 residues. Cells sorted by CD45RO/CCR7/CD25/CD127/CD95/CD27 comprised CD4+ naive, central memory, regulatory and stem cell-like memory cells. Every bit of the isolated RNA underwent reverse transcription, so sequencing read expressed TCRB transcripts. Sequenced naive, central memory and regulatory T cell samples produced an average of about 3.57 million reads. Here immunoSEQ multiplex PCR was the method, and the copy in TCRdb shows in-frame clones only, minus some. This sample has 680,000 or so clones, with 15% found just once.

Sequencing was done on a sample of naive CD4+ T cells from blood. V and J are TRBV28 and TRBJ1-2; TRBD1 matches at 8 bases. The receptor was isolated from a young man in good health. The CDR3: CASRHQGANYGYTF. The DNA for the CDR3 is TGTGCCAGCAGACACCAGGGGGCCAACTATGGCTACACCTTC.